Each of the 5 T cell receptor beta chains below was sequenced from the same sample in a study of blood T cell repertoires in COVID-19. Sequencing was performed with immunoSEQ multiplex PCR; in TCRdb, only in-frame clones are kept and a portion is missing. The repertoire holds 88,000 or so clones, with over 75% as singletons. Sequenced sample: peripheral blood. These receptors were taken from a man in his fifties or sixties with acute or convalescent COVID-19.

This chain connects TRBV7-7 to TRBJ2-7; 7 positions agree with TRBD1. Germline V gene sequence: CDR1 SSHAT, CDR2 FNYEAQ (reference sequence). Trimming took 5 bases from V and 0 from J; bases not matched to a gene: 4. The CDR3 is made up of 14 amino acids. CDR3 sequence reads: CASSQDRNSYEQYF. The CDR3, as DNA: TGTGCCAGCAGCCAGGACAGGAACTCCTACGAGCAGTACTTC.

V usage is TRBV10-3 and J usage is TRBJ2-3, with 10 bases lining up with TRBD2. The CDR3 extends over 15 amino acids. V was clipped by 5 bases and J by 1 base; unmatched bases: 3. Germline CDR1 and CDR2: ENHRY and SYGVKD. The CDR3 sequence is CAISSTSGGTDTQYF. CDR3 nucleotides: TGTGCCATCAGTTCCACTAGCGGGGGCACAGATACGCAGTATTTT.

The chain couples TRBV30 to TRBJ1-2; a weak D match, TRBD1 (5 bases). Germline assignment: CDR1 GTSNPN and CDR2 SVGIG (reference sequence). V was trimmed by 6 bases and J by 14 bases, leaving 16 bases between them. The CDR3 spans 10 residues. CDR3 DNA: TGTGCCTGTCAACAGGTGTTAAAGACCTTC. As protein: CACQQVLKTF.

This clone showed up just once. This sequence joins TRBV30 and TRBJ2-7; perhaps TRBD2 as D (5 bases). The CDR3 is 11 amino acids. Germline V gives CDR1 GTSNPN, CDR2 SVGIG (reference sequence). V was clipped by 2 bases and J by 6 bases, with 8 bases between them. The CDR3 reads CAWSRLSEQYF. CDR3 in DNA: TGTGCCTGGAGTAGACTAAGCGAGCAGTACTTC.

The rearrangement links TRBV7-9 to TRBJ1-2; D is uncertain. Trimming took off 2 bases at V and 1 base at J, with 5 bases between the two ends. CDR3 length equals 13 residues. The germline V gene encodes CDR1 SEHNR and CDR2 FQNEAQ (reference sequence). CDR3 sequence (DNA): TGTGCCAGCAGCTTACGGGGTAACTATGGCTACACCTTC. Its protein is CASSLRGNYGYTF.